Included here is one TCR beta chain sequence, with context. Antigen: not known. The sample is drawn from a study of blood T cells in healthy people across ages. The second PCR ran roughly 6 to 11 cycles with a sample-barcoded 5' primer and J-beta primers. Each cDNA molecule carried a tag from a template-switch adaptor that contained 12 random nucleotides. TCRdb processed the 5' RACE reads anew with MiXCR; each CDR3 protein has one entry. The table includes some 550,000 distinct CDR3 sequences, 40% to 50% detected once. Regarding the study as a whole: Higher diversity and more naive CD4+ cells were features of long-lived donors, compared to aged donors. The CMV status of each donor remained undetermined, and this could have confounded shifts in expanded clonotypes.

Germline values: CDR1 KGHSH, CDR2 LQKENI. The CDR3 is 13 amino acids. V was pared by 6 bases and J by 11 bases, with 19 bases between. The study drew donors from healthy Caucasian individuals in Russia aged about 6 to 95. The V and J genes are TRBV18 and TRBJ2-5; D is unclear. Material for sequencing was blood. The sequence derives from a man older than 75 in good health. CDR3 in amino acids: CASSVETPPGQYF. CDR3 DNA sequence: TGTGCCAGCTCCGTGGAAACGCCGCCTGGGCAGTACTTC.